This entry lists 26 T cell receptor beta chains sequenced from one sample in a study of blood T cell repertoires in COVID-19. Method: immunoSEQ multiplex PCR; TCRdb's copy keeps in-frame clones and lacks some. Here the sample spans some 110,000 clones, 84% being singletons. Input material: peripheral blood. These receptors were collected from a man between 60 and 70 years old with acute or convalescent COVID-19.

The rearrangement links TRBV5-1 to TRBJ2-5; D is unclear. The ends were cut back, 0 bases at V and 3 bases at J, with 12 bases in the middle. Germline CDR1 is SGHRS and CDR2 is YFSETQ. The CDR3 length is 15 residues. The CDR3 is CASSLGASPEETQYF. The DNA for the CDR3 is TGCGCCAGCAGCTTGGGTGCGAGTCCGGAAGAGACCCAGTACTTC.

The chain couples TRBV5-1 to TRBJ2-2; D is uncertain. Trimming pared 0 bases from V and 5 bases from J, leaving 5 bases between. Germline V gives CDR1 SGHRS, CDR2 YFSETQ. The CDR3 runs to 13 residues. The CDR3 loop is CASSLDGTGELFF. As DNA, the CDR3 is TGCGCCAGCAGCTTGGACGGGACCGGGGAGCTGTTTTTT. Complete variable domain (other parts from reference TRBV5-1 and TRBJ2-2): KAGVTQTPRYLIKTRGQQVTLSCSPISGHRSVSWYQQTPGQGLQFLFEYFSETQRNKGNFPGRFSGRQFSNSRSEMNVSTLELGDSALYLCASSLDGTGELFFGEGSRLTVL.

The gene calls are TRBV11-3 and TRBJ1-2, with TRBD1 matching over 7 bases. The CDR3 is made up of 15 amino acids. V trimming: 6 bases; J trimming: 3 bases; junction bases outside the gene matches: 10. The germline V gene encodes CDR1 SGHNT and CDR2 YENEEA. CDR3 sequence reads: CASRPQTGTDYGYTF. In DNA form, the CDR3 reads TGTGCCAGCAGACCTCAAACCGGGACAGACTATGGCTACACCTTC. Variable domain in full (rest from reference TRBV11-3 and TRBJ1-2): EAGVVQSPRYKIIEKKQPVAFWCNPISGHNTLYWYLQNLGQGPELLIRYENEEAVDDSQLPKDRFSAERLKGVDSTLKIQPAELGDSAVYLCASRPQTGTDYGYTFGSGTRLTVV.

The rearrangement links TRBV5-4 to TRBJ2-3, with 8 bases identical to TRBD2. CDR3 size: 14 residues. CDR1 SGHNT and CDR2 YYREEE come from the germline V gene (reference sequence). The junction had 4 bases not matched to a gene; V was cut back by 1 base and J by 6 bases. CDR3 in amino acids: CASSLSGGPDTQYF. CDR3 bases: TGTGCCAGCAGCTTGTCGGGGGGGCCGGATACGCAGTATTTT.

This clone was found a few times. V gene TRBV5-1 combines with J gene TRBJ1-2, with 8 bases lining up with TRBD1. The V segment lost 0 bases and the J segment 3 bases; nucleotides outside the gene matches: 7. This CDR3 is built from 16 residues. The germline gives CDR1 SGHRS, CDR2 YFSETQ. The CDR3 loop reads CASSLDGGTGDYGYTF. DNA for the CDR3: TGCGCCAGCAGCTTGGATGGGGGGACAGGCGACTATGGCTACACCTTC.

This clone was found a few times. The V gene is TRBV10-2, the J gene TRBJ2-5; a possible D gene is TRBD2 (5 bases). The CDR3 length is 16 residues. The germline V gene encodes CDR1 WSHSY and CDR2 SAAADI. The germline V and J ends were trimmed by 3 bases and 1 base, with 15 bases remaining between them. CDR3 sequence: CASSDPPSLAQETQYF. Written as DNA, the CDR3 is TGCGCCAGCAGTGATCCCCCTTCGCTAGCCCAAGAGACCCAGTACTTC.

This clone was observed a single time. The chain recombines TRBV11-3 with TRBJ2-3; a possible D gene is TRBD2 (5 bases). V dropped 1 base and J dropped 4 bases, with 12 bases sitting between them. Germline-derived CDR1 and CDR2 are SGHNT and YENEEA. This CDR3 has 15 residues. The CDR3 sequence: CASSLVFGSADTQYF. CDR3 DNA sequence: TGTGCCAGCAGCTTAGTCTTTGGGAGCGCAGATACGCAGTATTTT.

This clone was detected once. The genes are TRBV5-1 and TRBJ2-7, with unresolved D. The V end lost 0 bases, the J end lost 0 bases, and 7 bases lay between the germline ends. CDR3 length: 14 amino acids. CDR1 is SGHRS and CDR2 is YFSETQ in the germline V gene. CDR3 sequence: CASSLGPSSYEQYF. DNA of the CDR3: TGCGCCAGCAGCTTGGGTCCGAGCTCCTACGAGCAGTACTTC.

The chain links TRBV6-1 to TRBJ2-1, with D possibly TRBD1 on 6 matching bases. The germline gives CDR1 MNHNS, CDR2 SASEGT. V shed 0 bases and J shed 8 bases, with 11 bases lying between them. This CDR3 region has 14 residues. The CDR3 spells CASSEAGDNHEQFF. As DNA, the CDR3 is TGTGCCAGCAGTGAAGCCGGGGACAATCATGAGCAGTTCTTC.

The V gene is TRBV10-3, the J gene TRBJ2-1; D may be TRBD2 (5 bases). This CDR3 has 15 residues. The V end lost 10 bases, the J end lost 9 bases, and 25 bases lay between the germline ends. Germline CDR1 reads ENHRY; CDR2 reads SYGVKD. Written as DNA, the CDR3 is TGTGCCACACAAGCGGAGAGGACGTTGGAAGGTGAGCAGTTCTTC. Its protein product is CATQAERTLEGEQFF.

The chain joins TRBV5-1 to TRBJ1-5; 10 nucleotides line up with TRBD1. The germline CDR1 and CDR2 sequences are SGHRS and YFSETQ. The CDR3 consists of 14 residues. J was trimmed by 7 bases and V by 4 bases; bases with no gene match: 5. The CDR3 bases are TGCGCCAGCAGCCCCGGGACAGGGGACCAGCCCCAGCATTTT. Translating it yields CASSPGTGDQPQHF. The full variable domain, rest sourced from reference TRBV5-1 and TRBJ1-5, is KAGVTQTPRYLIKTRGQQVTLSCSPISGHRSVSWYQQTPGQGLQFLFEYFSETQRNKGNFPGRFSGRQFSNSRSEMNVSTLELGDSALYLCASSPGTGDQPQHFGDGTRLSIL.

The genes are TRBV9 and TRBJ2-2; 9 nucleotides agree with TRBD2. The trim removed 4 bases at V and 6 bases at J, leaving 7 bases unmatched. Germline V lookup: CDR1 SGDLS, CDR2 YYNGEE. This CDR3 region has 15 residues. The DNA of the CDR3 is TGTGCCAGCAGCTTGAGGACTAGCGACGCCGGGGAGCTGTTTTTT. This encodes CASSLRTSDAGELFF.

This clone was seen just once. The chain is built from TRBV7-2 and TRBJ2-7, with D possibly TRBD1 on 6 matching bases. Germline CDR1 and CDR2: SGHTA and FQGNSA. V shed 5 bases and J shed 6 bases, with 17 bases lying between them. The CDR3 is made up of 14 amino acids. The CDR3 region has the DNA TGTGCCAGCAGCGCAGGCCCAACAGGGACCGAGCAGTACGTC. Protein product: CASSAGPTGTEQYV.

CDR3 bases: TGTGCCAGCAGTTCAGTTCAGACAGGGGGCAGGCATACGCAGTATTTT. Its protein product is CASSSVQTGGRHTQYF. The V and J genes are TRBV6-5 and TRBJ2-3, with TRBD1 matching 10 bases. Germline V CDR1 and CDR2: MNHEY, SVGAGI. Losses at the gene ends were 4 bases for V and 7 bases for J; bases not matched to a gene: 11. CDR3 length: 16 residues.

The chain has TRBV9 and TRBJ1-6, with D hard to call. From germline, CDR1 is SGDLS and CDR2 YYNGEE. This CDR3 spans 15 amino acids. The V end lost 0 bases, the J end lost 6 bases, and 10 bases lay between the germline ends. DNA for the CDR3: TGTGCCAGCAGCGTAGTTCCGGAGGCTAATTCACCCCTCCACTTT. Its protein is CASSVVPEANSPLHF.

This chain links TRBV10-3 with TRBJ1-5; 9 bases map to TRBD1. The ends lost 4 bases at V and 6 bases at J; junction bases unmatched: 4. CDR1 and CDR2 (germline): ENHRY, SYGVKD. The CDR3 is 14 residues long. The CDR3 protein is CAISGDRDAQPQHF. DNA for the CDR3: TGTGCCATCAGTGGGGACAGGGATGCTCAGCCCCAGCATTTT.

This chain links TRBV6-1 with TRBJ2-1, with D unresolved. CDR3 length: 14 residues. Germline V gene lookup returns CDR1 MNHNS and CDR2 SASEGT. The V end lost 5 bases, the J end lost 6 bases, and 14 bases lay between the germline ends. CDR3 in amino acids: CASSLNLVTNEQFF. The CDR3 DNA reads TGTGCCAGCAGTTTGAATCTAGTTACCAATGAGCAGTTCTTC.

The V gene is TRBV11-3, the J gene TRBJ2-1, with no clear D. CDR3 size: 12 residues. CDR1 and CDR2 from the germline V gene are SGHNT and YENEEA. V lost 2 bases, J lost 8 bases, and 7 bases lay in between. The CDR3 loop reads CASSLSPHEQFF. CDR3 nucleotides: TGTGCCAGCAGCTTAAGCCCCCATGAGCAGTTCTTC.

The V call is TRBV18, the J call TRBJ1-1; 8 nucleotides line up with TRBD1. The CDR3 length is 13 residues. Trimming cost V 6 bases and J 8 bases; bases outside gene matches: 8. Germline V gene sequence: CDR1 KGHSH, CDR2 LQKENI. The CDR3 DNA is TGTGCCAGCTCTGAAAGCGACAGGGGAGAAGCTTTCTTT. It codes for CASSESDRGEAFF.

The chain uses TRBV6-6 and TRBJ2-7; 16 bases line up with TRBD2. The CDR3 consists of 20 residues. V trimming: 5 bases; J trimming: 0 bases; junction bases outside the gene matches: 13. Germline-derived CDR1 and CDR2 are MNHNY and SVGAGI (reference sequence). In DNA, the CDR3 is TGTGCCAGCAGTCCTCCGGGAGGGACTAGCGGGAGGGGGAGCTCCTACGAGCAGTACGTC. It translates to CASSPPGGTSGRGSSYEQYV.

The rearrangement joins TRBV27 to TRBJ2-7, with a tentative D call TRBD1 (6 bases). Germline V gene sequence: CDR1 MNHEY, CDR2 SMNVEV (reference sequence). The CDR3 spans 13 residues. Between the trimmed V and J ends, which lost 3 bases and 2 bases, there was a span of 8 bases. In DNA form, the CDR3 reads TGTGCCAGCAGTTTGTCAGGGGCCTACGAGCAGTACTTC. Translation: CASSLSGAYEQYF.

This clone was counted once. The V and J genes are TRBV5-6 and TRBJ2-7; possibly TRBD2 for D (5 bases). The germline gives CDR1 SGHDT, CDR2 YYEEEE. CDR3 length equals 14 residues. The germline V and J ends were trimmed by 5 bases and 2 bases, with 14 bases remaining between them. CDR3 sequence: CASRRGPSPYEQYV. For the CDR3, the DNA is TGTGCCAGCAGAAGAGGGCCTAGCCCCTACGAGCAGTACGTC.

The rearrangement joins TRBV11-3 to TRBJ1-2; TRBD1 might be the D (6 bases). The CDR3 sequence is 14 residues long. Trimming took off 5 bases at V and 0 bases at J, with 10 bases between the two ends. From germline, CDR1 is SGHNT and CDR2 YENEEA. The CDR3 sequence: CASSTGRANYGYTF. The CDR3 DNA reads TGTGCCAGCAGCACAGGGAGAGCTAACTATGGCTACACCTTC.

The chain couples TRBV4-1 to TRBJ2-4; 10 nucleotides align to TRBD2. Germline CDR1 MGHRA, CDR2 YSYEKL. The trim removed 5 bases at V and 5 bases at J, leaving 0 bases unmatched. The CDR3 covers 13 residues. The DNA of the CDR3 is TGCGCCAGCAGCACTAGCGGGGAAAACATTCAGTACTTC. Translating gives CASSTSGENIQYF.

The chain combines TRBV28 with TRBJ2-5; 11 bases are shared with TRBD1. The ends lost 5 bases at V and 5 bases at J; junction bases unmatched: 7. Per the germline V gene, CDR1 is MDHEN and CDR2 is SYDVKM. There are 15 residues in the CDR3. This chain's CDR3 is CASSTTGTGGETQYF. The CDR3 nucleotides read TGTGCCAGCAGTACTACCGGGACAGGGGGGGAGACCCAGTACTTC.

This chain joins TRBV5-5 and TRBJ2-1, with TRBD1 matching over 8 bases. CDR1 is SGHKS, CDR2 YYEKEE, per germline (reference sequence). CDR3 size: 15 residues. V lost 4 bases, J lost 4 bases, and 7 bases stayed unmatched. CDR3 nucleotide sequence: TGTGCCAGCAGCCACTCTGACAGGGGTTACAATGAGCAGTTCTTC. Protein sequence: CASSHSDRGYNEQFF.